This TCR beta chain was identified during a study of human T cells and chemical hapten exposure. Time point described: patch test 2, 6 weeks after DPC sensitization. Treatment indicated: therapeutic diphenylcyclopropenone sensitization with weekly scalp DPC. TCRdb reanalysed the RACE reads using MiXCR and keeps one entry per CDR3 protein. The sample includes around 50,000 distinct CDR3 sequences, 9.5% to 10% seen only once; the top ten take roughly 1.7%. This clonotype came up a few times. V gave up 3 bases and J gave up 3 bases; unmatched junction bases: 5. The CDR3 contains 16 residues. Per the germline V gene, CDR1 is LGHNA and CDR2 is YSLEER.

This clonotype originated in a woman aged 45-60 years with alopecia areata. Some clones in this sample may be carry-over from other donors' samples. The chain combines TRBV4-3 with TRBJ2-3; 11 nucleotides match TRBD2. Sample: whole blood, taken in connection with sensitization to the hapten diphenylcyclopropenone (DPC). CDR3 DNA sequence: TGCGCCAGCAGCCAGGCTACTAGCGGGGGAACAGATACGCAGTATTTT. The encoded protein is CASSQATSGGTDTQYF.